A selection of T cell receptor beta chains follows, all from one sample in a study of PD-1 blockade in mismatch repair-deficient tumors. Some clones are missing from TCRdb's copy, which holds only in-frame ones; the method was immunoSEQ multiplex PCR. The sample records around 100,000 clones, 70% to 80% being singletons. The material was peripheral blood, obtained approximately 14 months after starting pembrolizumab. Source of these receptors: an adult with mismatch repair-deficient cancer. Both conserved end residues are part of each CDR3. A D gene is named only where the DNA matches it firmly. Expanded clones are given a class, and other clones once, few, many or no size at all.

>TRBV7-2|-|-|TRBJ2-7
CASSLLPREGGEQYF
TGTGCCAGCAGCTTATTACCCCGCGAGGGGGGTGAGCAGTACTTC
>TRBV7-6|-|many|TRBJ1-1
CASTLLNTEAFF
TGTGCCAGCACCCTCTTGAACACTGAAGCTTTCTTT
>TRBV7-3|TRBD2|-|TRBJ2-1
CASSPVAGVGNEQFF
TGTGCCAGCAGCCCTGTAGCGGGAGTGGGCAATGAGCAGTTCTTC
>TRBV5-4|-|-|TRBJ2-7
CASSPPGPFYEQYF
TGTGCCAGCAGCCCTCCGGGACCCTTCTACGAGCAGTACTTC
>TRBV15|-|-|TRBJ2-4
CATNTGAASGEPQYF
TGTGCCACCAATACAGGGGCAGCGAGCGGGGAACCCCAGTACTTC
>TRBV11-3|-|-|TRBJ2-7
CASSLVRGQGEQYF
TGTGCCAGCAGCTTAGTTCGGGGGCAGGGGGAGCAGTACTTC
>TRBV5-8|-|-|TRBJ1-6
CASSLKGGAPLHF
TGTGCCAGCAGCTTGAAGGGGGGGGCACCCCTCCACTTT
>TRBV7-9|-|-|TRBJ2-7
CASSPGTPYEQYF
TGCGCCAGCAGCCCCGGGACCCCCTACGAGCAGTACTTC
>TRBV29-1|TRBD2|-|TRBJ2-7
CSVTSGPYEQYF
TGCAGCGTGACTAGCGGCCCCTACGAGCAGTACTTC
>TRBV4-1|-|-|TRBJ1-5
CASSQGSGADQPQHF
TGCGCCAGCAGCCAAGGGTCGGGGGCCGATCAGCCCCAGCATTTT
>TRBV29-1|TRBD2|-|TRBJ2-1
CSVQGLGEQFF
TGCAGCGTTCAGGGACTAGGTGAGCAGTTCTTC
>TRBV6-5|TRBD1|-|TRBJ1-1
CASSYGTGVTEAFF
TGTGCCAGCAGTTACGGGACAGGGGTTACTGAAGCTTTCTTT
>TRBV18|-|-|TRBJ2-3
CASSTRFPAADTQYF
TGTGCCAGCTCAACCCGCTTCCCCGCGGCAGATACGCAGTATTTT
>TRBV9|-|-|TRBJ2-7
CASSPAGGPYEQYF
TGTGCCAGCAGCCCAGCAGGCGGACCTTACGAGCAGTACTTC
>TRBV11-3|TRBD1|few|TRBJ2-2
CASAPGQGANTGELFF
TGTGCCAGCGCCCCCGGACAGGGGGCGAACACCGGGGAGCTGTTTTTT
>TRBV5-1|-|few|TRBJ1-3
CASSPGVDRSSGNTIYF
TGCGCCAGCAGCCCGGGCGTCGACAGGAGCTCTGGAAACACCATATATTTT
>TRBV18|TRBD1|-|TRBJ1-1
CASSRQGDTEAFF
TGTGCCAGCTCACGGCAGGGGGACACTGAAGCTTTCTTT
>TRBV7-9|-|-|TRBJ2-7
CASSLDFGSVGSEQYF
TGTGCCAGCAGCTTAGACTTTGGTTCTGTAGGTTCCGAGCAGTACTTC
>TRBV19|TRBD2|-|TRBJ2-2
CASSRRTSGFNTGELFF
TGTGCCAGTAGTAGGAGGACTAGCGGGTTTAACACCGGGGAGCTGTTTTTT
>TRBV18|TRBD1|-|TRBJ1-1
CASSIQGARNTEAFF
TGTGCCAGCTCTATTCAGGGGGCGCGGAACACTGAAGCTTTCTTT
>TRBV14|TRBD1|-|TRBJ2-2
CASSPRLKTGALFF
TGTGCCAGCAGCCCCCGTCTTAAGACAGGGGCGCTGTTTTTT
>TRBV7-9|-|-|TRBJ2-1
CASSHQREQFF
TGTGCCAGCAGCCATCAACGCGAGCAGTTCTTC
>TRBV2|TRBD2|few|TRBJ2-5
CASKGESGRETQYF
TGTGCCAGCAAAGGGGAGAGCGGGAGAGAGACCCAGTACTTC
>TRBV28|-|-|TRBJ1-2
CASRDIRGYTF
TGTGCCAGTCGCGACATCAGAGGCTACACCTTC
>TRBV7-9|-|-|TRBJ2-1
CASSLEGFREQFF
TGTGCCAGCAGCTTAGAAGGGTTTCGCGAGCAGTTCTTC
>TRBV5-1|-|few|TRBJ1-3
CASSLGPSGNTIYF
TGCGCCAGCAGCTTGGGGCCCTCTGGAAACACCATATATTTT
>TRBV7-9|-|-|TRBJ2-1
CASTMSGALRNEQFF
TGTGCCAGCACCATGTCCGGGGCTCTTCGCAATGAGCAGTTCTTC
>TRBV7-2|-|-|TRBJ2-5
CASAIPRGGADWTQYF
TGTGCCAGCGCAATACCTCGTGGCGGGGCCGATTGGACCCAGTACTTC
>TRBV5-4|-|-|TRBJ1-3
CASSVTGGLSGNTIYF
TGTGCCAGCAGCGTGACAGGAGGTCTCTCTGGAAACACCATATATTTT
>TRBV5-1|TRBD1|-|TRBJ1-5
CASSLEAGGAQPQHF
TGCGCCAGCAGCTTGGAGGCAGGGGGGGCTCAGCCCCAGCATTTT
>TRBV6-5|-|-|TRBJ2-7
CASSYAGLSYEQYF
TGTGCCAGCAGTTACGCGGGGCTGAGCTACGAGCAGTACTTC
>TRBV7-8|TRBD2|-|TRBJ2-1
CASSSLVAGGLDEQFF
TGTGCCAGCAGCTCCTTGGTAGCGGGTGGTTTGGATGAGCAGTTCTTC
>TRBV7-7|-|few|TRBJ2-3
CASSQGTDTDTQYF
TGTGCTAGCAGCCAAGGGACGGACACAGATACGCAGTATTTT
>TRBV14|-|-|TRBJ1-2
CASSQDLRVNYGYTF
TGTGCCAGCAGCCAAGATCTCCGGGTTAACTATGGCTACACCTTC
>TRBV27|TRBD1|-|TRBJ1-6
CASSLLQGAYYNSPLHF
TGTGCCAGCAGTTTATTACAGGGGGCCTACTATAATTCACCCCTCCACTTT
>TRBV6-1|-|-|TRBJ2-1
CASSADPGPYNEQFF
TGTGCCAGCAGTGCGGACCCGGGGCCCTACAATGAGCAGTTCTTC
>TRBV6-5|TRBD1|-|TRBJ2-7
CASSYLGTGAYEQYF
TGTGCCAGCAGTTACTTGGGGACAGGCGCCTACGAGCAGTACTTC
>TRBV11-2|-|-|TRBJ2-4
CASRSGLAKNIQYF
TGTGCCAGCAGGTCTGGACTAGCCAAAAACATTCAGTACTTC
>TRBV11-1|TRBD2|-|TRBJ2-1
CASRSRESYEQFF
TGTGCCAGCCGGTCGCGGGAGTCGTATGAGCAGTTCTTC
>TRBV6-5|-|-|TRBJ1-2
CASTLRGRNYGYTF
TGTGCCAGCACTTTAAGGGGACGGAACTATGGCTACACCTTC
>TRBV4-3|-|-|TRBJ1-2
CASSQERGNTYGYTF
TGCGCCAGCAGCCAAGAGCGGGGGAACACCTATGGCTACACCTTC